This T cell receptor (beta chain) was documented in a study of cytomegalovirus exposure and HLA in healthy donors. About this clone: Its specificity is unknown.

Trimming removed 3 bases from V and 0 bases from J, with 12 bases in between. CDR3 length equals 16 residues. Per the germline V gene, CDR1 is MGHRA and CDR2 is YSYEKL. Primers: 60 Vbeta forward and 13 Jbeta reverse. The assay was immunoSEQ multiplex PCR, and TCRdb's table has in-frame clones only and misses some. The sample shows tens of thousands of clones, 60% to 80% of them seen only once. Study conclusions and caveats: Researchers left out some V segments, among them TRBV6-2 and TRBV6-3, as indistinguishable. Reportedly, a later analysis found an Asian-associated ancestry cluster had fewer N-insertions than the roughly 630-donor mean.

Specimen: PBMCs. The chain combines TRBV4-1 with TRBJ2-1; D remains ambiguous. The source is a man in his forties in good health and CMV-seronegative. Here the CDR3 DNA reads TGCGCCAGCAGCCAGCCAACTTACGACTCCTACAATGAGCAGTTCTTC. Protein sequence: CASSQPTYDSYNEQFF.